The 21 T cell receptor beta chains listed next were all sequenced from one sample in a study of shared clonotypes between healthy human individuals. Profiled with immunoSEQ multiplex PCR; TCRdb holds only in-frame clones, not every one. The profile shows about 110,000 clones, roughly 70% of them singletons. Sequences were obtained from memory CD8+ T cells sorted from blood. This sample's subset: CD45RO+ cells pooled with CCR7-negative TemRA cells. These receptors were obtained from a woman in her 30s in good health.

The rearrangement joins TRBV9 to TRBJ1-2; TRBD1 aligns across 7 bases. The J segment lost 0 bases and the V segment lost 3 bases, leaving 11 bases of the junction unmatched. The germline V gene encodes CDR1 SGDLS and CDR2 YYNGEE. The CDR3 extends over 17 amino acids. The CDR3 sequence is CASSGWDSSSSNYGYTF. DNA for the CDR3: TGTGCCAGCAGCGGCTGGGACAGTTCATCTTCTAACTATGGCTACACCTTC.

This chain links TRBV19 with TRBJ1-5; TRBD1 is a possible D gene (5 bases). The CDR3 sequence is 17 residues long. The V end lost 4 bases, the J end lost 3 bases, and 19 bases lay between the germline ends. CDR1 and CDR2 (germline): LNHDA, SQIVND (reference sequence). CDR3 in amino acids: CASSTPIRAITNQPQHF. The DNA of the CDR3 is TGTGCCAGTAGTACTCCGATCAGGGCCATTACCAATCAGCCCCAGCATTTT.

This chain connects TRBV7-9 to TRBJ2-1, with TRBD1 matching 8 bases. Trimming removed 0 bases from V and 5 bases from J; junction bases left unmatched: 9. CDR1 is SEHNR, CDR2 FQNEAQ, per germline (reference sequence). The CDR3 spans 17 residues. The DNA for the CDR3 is TGTGCCAGCAGCTTAGCGCGGGCCAGGGGGCGCAACAATGAGCAGTTCTTC. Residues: CASSLARARGRNNEQFF.

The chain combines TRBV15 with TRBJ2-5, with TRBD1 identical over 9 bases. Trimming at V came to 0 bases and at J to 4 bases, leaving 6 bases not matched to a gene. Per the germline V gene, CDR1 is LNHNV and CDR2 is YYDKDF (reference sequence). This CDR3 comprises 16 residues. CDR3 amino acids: CATSRDATGGSETQYF. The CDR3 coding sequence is TGTGCCACCAGCAGAGATGCGACAGGGGGTTCAGAGACCCAGTACTTC.

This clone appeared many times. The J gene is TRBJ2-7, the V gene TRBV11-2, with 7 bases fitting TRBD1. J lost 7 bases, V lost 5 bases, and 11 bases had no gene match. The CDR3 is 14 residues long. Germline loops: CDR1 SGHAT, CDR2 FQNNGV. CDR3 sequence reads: CASSPGQAPREQYF. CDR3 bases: TGTGCCAGCAGCCCAGGACAGGCACCTAGGGAGCAGTACTTC. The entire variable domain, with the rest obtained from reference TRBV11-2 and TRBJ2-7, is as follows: EAGVAQSPRYKIIEKRQSVAFWCNPISGHATLYWYQQILGQGPKLLIQFQNNGVVDDSQLPKDRFSAERLKGVDSTLKIQPAKLEDSAVYLCASSPGQAPREQYFGPGTRLTVT.

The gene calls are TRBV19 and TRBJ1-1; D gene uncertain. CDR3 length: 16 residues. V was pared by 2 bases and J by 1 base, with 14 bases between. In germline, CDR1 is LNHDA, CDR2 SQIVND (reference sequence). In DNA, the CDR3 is TGTGCCAGTAGTATACGGGTCCGGTGGGCGAACACTGAAGCTTTCTTT. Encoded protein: CASSIRVRWANTEAFF. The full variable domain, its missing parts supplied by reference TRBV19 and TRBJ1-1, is DGGITQSPKYLFRKEGQNVTLSCEQNLNHDAMYWYRQDPGQGLRLIYYSQIVNDFQKGDIAEGYSVSREKKESFPLTVTSAQKNPTAFYLCASSIRVRWANTEAFFGQGTRLTVV.

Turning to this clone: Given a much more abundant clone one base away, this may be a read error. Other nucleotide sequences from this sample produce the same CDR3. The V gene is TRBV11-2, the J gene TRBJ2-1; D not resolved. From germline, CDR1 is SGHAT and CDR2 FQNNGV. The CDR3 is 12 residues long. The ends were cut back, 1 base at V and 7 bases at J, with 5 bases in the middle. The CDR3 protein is CASSLVGNEQFF. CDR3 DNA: TGTGCCAGCAGCTTAGTAGGTAATGAGCAGTTCTTC.

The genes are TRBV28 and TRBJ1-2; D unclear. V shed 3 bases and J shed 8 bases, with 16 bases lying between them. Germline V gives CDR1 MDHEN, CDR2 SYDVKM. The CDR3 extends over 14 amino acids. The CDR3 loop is CASSFRTNPWGYTF. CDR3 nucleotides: TGTGCCAGCAGTTTTCGCACGAATCCATGGGGCTACACCTTC.

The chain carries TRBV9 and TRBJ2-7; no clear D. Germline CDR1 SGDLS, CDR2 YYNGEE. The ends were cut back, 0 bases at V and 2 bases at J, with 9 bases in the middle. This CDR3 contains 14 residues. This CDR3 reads CASSVEDFTYEQYF. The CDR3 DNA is TGTGCCAGCAGCGTAGAAGACTTCACCTACGAGCAGTACTTC.

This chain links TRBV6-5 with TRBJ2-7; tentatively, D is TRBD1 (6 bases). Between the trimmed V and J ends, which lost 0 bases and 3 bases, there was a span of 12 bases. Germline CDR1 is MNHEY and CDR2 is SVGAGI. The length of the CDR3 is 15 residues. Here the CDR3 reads CASSYSNRDNYEQYF. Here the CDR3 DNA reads TGTGCCAGCAGTTACTCGAACCGGGACAACTACGAGCAGTACTTC.

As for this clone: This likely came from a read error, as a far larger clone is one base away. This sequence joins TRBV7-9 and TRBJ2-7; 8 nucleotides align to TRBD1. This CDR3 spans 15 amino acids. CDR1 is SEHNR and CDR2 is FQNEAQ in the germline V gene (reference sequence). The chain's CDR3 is CAISFRQGQFYEQYF. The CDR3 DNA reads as TGTGCCATCAGCTTTAGACAGGGGCAATTCTACGAGCAGTACTTC.

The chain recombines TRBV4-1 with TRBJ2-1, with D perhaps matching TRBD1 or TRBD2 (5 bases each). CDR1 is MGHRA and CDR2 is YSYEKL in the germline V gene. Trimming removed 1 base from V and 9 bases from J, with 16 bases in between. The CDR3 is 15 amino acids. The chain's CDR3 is CASSQATGTSREQFF. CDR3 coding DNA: TGCGCCAGCAGCCAAGCAACCGGGACGTCCCGTGAGCAGTTCTTC.

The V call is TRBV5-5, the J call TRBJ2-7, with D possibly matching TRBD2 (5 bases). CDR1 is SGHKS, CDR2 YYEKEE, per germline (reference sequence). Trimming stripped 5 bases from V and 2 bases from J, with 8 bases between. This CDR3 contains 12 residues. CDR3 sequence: CASRGLAYEQYF. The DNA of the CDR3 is TGTGCCAGCAGAGGACTGGCCTACGAGCAGTACTTC.

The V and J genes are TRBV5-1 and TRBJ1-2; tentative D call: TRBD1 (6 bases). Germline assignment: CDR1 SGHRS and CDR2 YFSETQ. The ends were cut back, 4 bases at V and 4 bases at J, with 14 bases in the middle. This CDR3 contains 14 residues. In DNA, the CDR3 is TGCGCCAGCAGCGAATACAGGGCCCCCTATGGCTACACCTTC. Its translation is CASSEYRAPYGYTF.

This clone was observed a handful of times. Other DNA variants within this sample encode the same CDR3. The CDR3 is CASSDSGTSGTDTQYF. CDR3 sequence (DNA): TGTGCCAGCAGTGACTCCGGGACTAGCGGTACAGATACGCAGTATTTT. The V gene is TRBV6-4, the J gene TRBJ2-3, with 11 bases lining up with TRBD2. The CDR3 runs to 16 residues. J was trimmed by 3 bases and V by 0 bases; bases with no gene match: 2. CDR1 and CDR2 (germline): MRHNA, SNTAGT.

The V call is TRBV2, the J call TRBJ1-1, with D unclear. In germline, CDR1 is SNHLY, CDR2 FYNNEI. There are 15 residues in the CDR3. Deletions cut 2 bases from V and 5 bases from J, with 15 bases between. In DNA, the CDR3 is TGTGCCAGCAGTGAATGGTCAGGCTTAGGTACTGAAGCTTTCTTT. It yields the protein CASSEWSGLGTEAFF.

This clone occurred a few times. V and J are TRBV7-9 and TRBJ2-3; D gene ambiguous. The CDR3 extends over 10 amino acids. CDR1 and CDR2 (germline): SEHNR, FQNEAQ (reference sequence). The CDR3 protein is CAVRTDTQYF. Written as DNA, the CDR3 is TGTGCAGTCCGCACAGATACGCAGTATTTT.

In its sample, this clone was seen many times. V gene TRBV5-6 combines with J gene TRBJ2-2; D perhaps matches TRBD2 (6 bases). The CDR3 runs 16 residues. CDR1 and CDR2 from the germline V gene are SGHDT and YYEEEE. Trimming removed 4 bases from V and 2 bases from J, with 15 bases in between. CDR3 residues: CASSQRDLGNTGELFF. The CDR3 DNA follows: TGTGCCAGCAGCCAACGGGACTTAGGAAACACCGGGGAGCTGTTTTTT.

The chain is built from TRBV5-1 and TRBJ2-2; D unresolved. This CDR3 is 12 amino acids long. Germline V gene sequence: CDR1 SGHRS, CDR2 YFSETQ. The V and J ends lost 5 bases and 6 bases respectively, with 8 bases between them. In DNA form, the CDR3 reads TGCGCCAGCAGTCAAATGCCCGGGGAGCTGTTTTTT. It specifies CASSQMPGELFF.

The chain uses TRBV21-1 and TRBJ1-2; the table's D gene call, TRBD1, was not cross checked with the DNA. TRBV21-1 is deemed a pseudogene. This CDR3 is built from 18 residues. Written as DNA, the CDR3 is TGTGCCAGCAGCAACCCCCCGGACAGGGTGGTGCCTATCTATGGCTACACCTTC. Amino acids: CASSNPPDRVVPIYGYTF.

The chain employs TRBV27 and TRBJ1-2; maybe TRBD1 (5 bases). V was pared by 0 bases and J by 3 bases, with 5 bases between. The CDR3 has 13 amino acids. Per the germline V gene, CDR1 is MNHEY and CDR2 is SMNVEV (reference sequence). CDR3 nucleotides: TGTGCCAGCAGTTTATCGACAGACTATGGCTACACCTTC. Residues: CASSLSTDYGYTF.